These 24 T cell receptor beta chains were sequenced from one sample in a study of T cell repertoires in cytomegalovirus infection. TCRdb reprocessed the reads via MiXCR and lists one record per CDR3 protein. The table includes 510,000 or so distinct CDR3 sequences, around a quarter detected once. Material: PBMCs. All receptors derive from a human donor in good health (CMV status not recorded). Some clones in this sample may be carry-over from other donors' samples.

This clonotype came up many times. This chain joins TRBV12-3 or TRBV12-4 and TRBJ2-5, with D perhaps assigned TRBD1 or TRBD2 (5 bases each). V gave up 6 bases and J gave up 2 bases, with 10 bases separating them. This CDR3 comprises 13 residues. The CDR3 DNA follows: TGTGCCAGCAGCGGGACGGAACAAGAGACCCAGTACTTC. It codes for CASSGTEQETQYF.

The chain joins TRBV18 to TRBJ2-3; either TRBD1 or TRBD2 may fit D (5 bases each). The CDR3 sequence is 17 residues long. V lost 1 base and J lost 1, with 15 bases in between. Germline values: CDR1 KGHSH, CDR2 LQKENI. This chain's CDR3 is CASSPLPGTGRTDTQYF. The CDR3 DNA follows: TGTGCCAGCTCACCACTCCCCGGGACGGGACGCACAGATACGCAGTATTTT.

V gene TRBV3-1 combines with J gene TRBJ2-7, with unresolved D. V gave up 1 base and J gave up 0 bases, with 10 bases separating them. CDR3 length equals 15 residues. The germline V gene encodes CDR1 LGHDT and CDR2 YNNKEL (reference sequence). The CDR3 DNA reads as TGTGCCAGCAGCCAAGGGGTGGCTAGCTCCTACGAGCAGTACGTC. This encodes CASSQGVASSYEQYV.

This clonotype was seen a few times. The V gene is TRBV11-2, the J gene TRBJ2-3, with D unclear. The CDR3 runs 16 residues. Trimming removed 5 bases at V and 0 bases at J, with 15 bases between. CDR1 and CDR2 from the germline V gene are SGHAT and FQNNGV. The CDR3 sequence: CASSRRAARSTDTQYF. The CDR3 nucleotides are TGTGCCAGCAGCCGCCGGGCAGCTCGAAGCACAGATACGCAGTATTTT.

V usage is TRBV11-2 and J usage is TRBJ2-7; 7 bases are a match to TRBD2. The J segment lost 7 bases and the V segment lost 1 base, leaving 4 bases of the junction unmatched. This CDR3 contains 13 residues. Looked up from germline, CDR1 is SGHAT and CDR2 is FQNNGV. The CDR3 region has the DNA TGTGCCAGCAGCTTAGGGGCAGCGGGGGAGCAGTACGTC. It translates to CASSLGAAGEQYV.

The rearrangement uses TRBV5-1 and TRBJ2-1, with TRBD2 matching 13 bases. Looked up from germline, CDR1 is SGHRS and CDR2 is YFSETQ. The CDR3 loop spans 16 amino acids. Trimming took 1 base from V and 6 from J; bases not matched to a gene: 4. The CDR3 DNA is TGCGCCAGCAGCTTGCGGAGGACTAGCGGGGGCAATGAGCAGTTCTTC. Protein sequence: CASSLRRTSGGNEQFF.

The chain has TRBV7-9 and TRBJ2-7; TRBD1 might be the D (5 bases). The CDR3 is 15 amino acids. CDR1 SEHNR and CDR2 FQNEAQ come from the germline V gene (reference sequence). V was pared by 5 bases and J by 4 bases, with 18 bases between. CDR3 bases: TGTGCCAGCAGCCTGTCGGTAGGGGAAAATTACGAGCAGTACGTC. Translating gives CASSLSVGENYEQYV.

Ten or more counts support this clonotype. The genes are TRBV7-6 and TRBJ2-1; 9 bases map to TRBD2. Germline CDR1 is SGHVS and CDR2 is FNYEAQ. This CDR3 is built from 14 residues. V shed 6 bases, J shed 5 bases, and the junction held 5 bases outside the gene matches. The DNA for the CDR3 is TGTGCCAGCAGTGGCCTAGCGGGACACAATGAGCAGTTCTTC. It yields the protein CASSGLAGHNEQFF.

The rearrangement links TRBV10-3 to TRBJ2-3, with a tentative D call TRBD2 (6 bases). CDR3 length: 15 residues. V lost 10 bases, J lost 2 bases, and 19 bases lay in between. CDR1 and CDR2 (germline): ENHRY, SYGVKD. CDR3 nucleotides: TGTGCCAGTCGACCCTCAGGAGGGGACACAGATACGCAGTATTTT. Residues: CASRPSGGDTDTQYF.

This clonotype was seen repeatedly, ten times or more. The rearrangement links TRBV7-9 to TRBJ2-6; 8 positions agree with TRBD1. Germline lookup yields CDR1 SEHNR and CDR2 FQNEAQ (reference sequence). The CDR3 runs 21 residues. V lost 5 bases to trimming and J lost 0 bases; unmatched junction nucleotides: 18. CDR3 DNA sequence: TGTGCCAGCAGCCCCCCTCTCTTAGGGACAGGAATAGGCTCTGGGGCCAACGTCCTGACTTTC. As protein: CASSPPLLGTGIGSGANVLTF. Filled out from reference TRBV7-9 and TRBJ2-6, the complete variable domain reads DTGVSQNPRHKITKRGQNVTFRCDPISEHNRLYWYRQTLGQGPEFLTYFQNEAQLEKSRLLSDRFSAERPKGSFSTLEIQRTEQGDSAMYLCASSPPLLGTGIGSGANVLTFGAGSRLTVL.

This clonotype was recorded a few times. Here the CDR3 reads CSASLAGTGFLSSYEQYF. The CDR3 region has the DNA TGCAGTGCCAGTTTAGCCGGGACAGGGTTCTTGAGCTCCTACGAGCAGTACTTC. The rearrangement links TRBV20-1 to TRBJ2-7; 9 bases match TRBD1. Trimming at V came to 6 bases and at J to 0 bases, leaving 18 bases not matched to a gene. CDR1 and CDR2 from the germline V gene are DFQATT and SNEGSKA (reference sequence). The CDR3 is 18 residues long.

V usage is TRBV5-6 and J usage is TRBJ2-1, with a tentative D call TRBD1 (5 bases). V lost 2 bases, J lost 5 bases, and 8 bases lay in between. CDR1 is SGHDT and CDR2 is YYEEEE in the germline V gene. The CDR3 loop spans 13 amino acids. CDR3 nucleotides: TGTGCCAGCAGCTTTCTGGACAACAATGAGCAGTTCTTC. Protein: CASSFLDNNEQFF.

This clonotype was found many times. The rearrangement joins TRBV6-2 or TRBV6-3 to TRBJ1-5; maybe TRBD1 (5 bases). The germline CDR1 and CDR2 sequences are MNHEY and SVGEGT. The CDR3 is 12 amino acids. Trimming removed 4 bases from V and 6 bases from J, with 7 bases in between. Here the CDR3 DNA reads TGTGCCAGCAGTTCGGGACCTCAGCCCCAGCATTTT. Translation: CASSSGPQPQHF.

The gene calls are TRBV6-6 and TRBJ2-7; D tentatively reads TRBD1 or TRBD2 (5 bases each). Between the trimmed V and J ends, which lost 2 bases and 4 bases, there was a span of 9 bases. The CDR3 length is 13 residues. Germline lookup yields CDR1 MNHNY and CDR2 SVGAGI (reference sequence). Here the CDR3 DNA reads TGTGCCAGCAGTTACCGGGGACCTTACGAGCAGTACTTC. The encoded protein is CASSYRGPYEQYF.

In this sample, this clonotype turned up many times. The CDR3 DNA sequence: TGTGCCAGCACCTGCGGGACTAGCGAGAAAACCTACGAGCAGTACTTC. Translated, it gives CASTCGTSEKTYEQYF. V and J are TRBV7-3 and TRBJ2-7, with TRBD2 identical over 10 bases. This CDR3 comprises 16 residues. J was trimmed by 2 bases and V by 7 bases; bases with no gene match: 11. Germline CDR1 is SGHTA and CDR2 is FQGTGA.

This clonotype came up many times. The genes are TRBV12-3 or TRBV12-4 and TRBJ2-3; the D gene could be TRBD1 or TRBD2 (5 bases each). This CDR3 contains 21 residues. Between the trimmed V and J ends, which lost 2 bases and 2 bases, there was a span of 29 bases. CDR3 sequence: CASSLTSGQGDGTSHTDTQYF. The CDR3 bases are TGTGCCAGCAGTTTAACGTCCGGGCAGGGCGATGGGACGTCTCACACAGATACGCAGTATTTT.

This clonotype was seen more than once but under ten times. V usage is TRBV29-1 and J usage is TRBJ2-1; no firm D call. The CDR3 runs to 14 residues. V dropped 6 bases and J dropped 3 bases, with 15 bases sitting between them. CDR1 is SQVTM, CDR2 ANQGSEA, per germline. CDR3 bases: TGCAGCGTCCGAGAAGCTATCCACTACAATGAGCAGTTCTTC. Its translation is CSVREAIHYNEQFF.

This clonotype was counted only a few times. The CDR3 coding sequence is TGTGCCAGCCTAGGACAGGGATGTGGGCCCCAGCATTTT. Translation: CASLGQGCGPQHF. V usage is TRBV6-4 and J usage is TRBJ1-5; 8 bases are shared with TRBD1. The junction had 9 bases not matched to a gene; V was cut back by 8 bases and J by 9 bases. This CDR3 region has 13 residues. Germline loops: CDR1 MRHNA, CDR2 SNTAGT.

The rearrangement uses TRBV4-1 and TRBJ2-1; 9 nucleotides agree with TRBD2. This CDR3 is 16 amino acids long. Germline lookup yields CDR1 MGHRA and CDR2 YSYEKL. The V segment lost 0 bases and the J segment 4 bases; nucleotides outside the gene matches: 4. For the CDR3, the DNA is TGCGCCAGCAGCCAAGAGTCTAGCGGGACATACAATGAGCAGTTCTTC. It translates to CASSQESSGTYNEQFF.

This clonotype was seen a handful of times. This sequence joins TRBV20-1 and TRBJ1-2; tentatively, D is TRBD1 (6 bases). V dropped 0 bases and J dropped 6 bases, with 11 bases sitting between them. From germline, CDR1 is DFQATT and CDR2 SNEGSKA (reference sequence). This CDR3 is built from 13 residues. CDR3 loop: CSARDRQANGYTF. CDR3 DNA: TGCAGTGCTAGAGATCGACAGGCGAATGGCTACACCTTC.

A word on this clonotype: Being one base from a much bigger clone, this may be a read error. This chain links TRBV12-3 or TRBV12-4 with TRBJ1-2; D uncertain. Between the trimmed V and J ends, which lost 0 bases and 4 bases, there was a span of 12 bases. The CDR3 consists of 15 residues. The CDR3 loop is CASSLAWRLTYGYTF. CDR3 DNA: TGTGCCAGCAGTTTAGCGTGGCGGTTAACCTATGGCTACACCTTC.

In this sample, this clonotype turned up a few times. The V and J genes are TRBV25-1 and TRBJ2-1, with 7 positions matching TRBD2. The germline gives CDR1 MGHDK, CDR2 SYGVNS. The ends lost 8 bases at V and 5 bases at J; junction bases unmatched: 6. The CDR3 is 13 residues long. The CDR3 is CASAIGGNNEQFF. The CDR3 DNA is TGTGCCAGCGCCATCGGGGGGAACAATGAGCAGTTCTTC.

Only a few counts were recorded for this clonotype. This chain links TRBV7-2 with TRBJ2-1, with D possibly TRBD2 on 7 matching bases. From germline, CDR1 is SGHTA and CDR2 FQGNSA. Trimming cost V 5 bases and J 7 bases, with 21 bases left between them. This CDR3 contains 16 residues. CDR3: CASSPSGGLLLNEQFF. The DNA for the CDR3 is TGTGCCAGCAGCCCTTCCGGGGGGCTCTTATTGAATGAGCAGTTCTTC.

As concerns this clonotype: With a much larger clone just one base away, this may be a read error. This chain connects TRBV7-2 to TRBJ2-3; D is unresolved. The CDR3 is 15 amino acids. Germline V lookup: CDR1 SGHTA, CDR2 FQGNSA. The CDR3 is CASSLSTLRLDTQNF. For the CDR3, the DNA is TGTGCCAGCAGCTTAAGCACCCTCCGCCTAGATACGCAGAATTTT.